The clone carrying this TCR beta chain was observed a handful of times. Its target is unknown. This specimen comes from a study of T cells after yellow fever vaccination. Study results and caveats: A minor fraction of clonotypes spanned both CD4 and CD8 compartments. After the booster, approximately 95% of CD4 and roughly nine tenths of CD8 primary-response clones were re-detected. High-abundance clonotypes from the bulk population could contaminate FACS-sorted repertoires.

UMIs and a universal primer site were added when TCR cDNA was made by 5'RACE template switching. Via MiXCR, TCRdb re-called the 5' RACE reads, giving one row per CDR3 protein. The sample has under 300,000 distinct CDR3 sequences; about an eighth are singletons. Per the germline V gene, CDR1 is SGHVS and CDR2 is FQNEAQ. Trimming removed 2 bases at V and 2 bases at J, with 14 bases between. The CDR3 runs to 16 residues. This TCR was recovered from a young man who received the YFV17D yellow fever vaccine. The rearrangement links TRBV7-8 to TRBJ2-3; D might be TRBD1 or TRBD2, each matching 5 bases. Sequenced material: CD4+ T cells sorted from PBMCs, taken 45 days after the yellow fever booster vaccination. CDR3 protein: CASSLIVWDHTDTQYF. CDR3 sequence (DNA): TGTGCCAGCAGCTTAATCGTTTGGGACCACACAGATACGCAGTATTTT.